Listed below are T cell receptor beta chains from one sample, sequenced in a study of OX40 agonist ivuxolimab in advanced cancers. Produced via immunoSEQ multiplex PCR; TCRdb's table is partial and in-frame only. This sample has roughly 66,000 clones; about four fifths occur once, and the top ten carry roughly 1.2%. The sequences come from CD4+ or CD8+ T cells sorted from blood, collected in a trial of the OX40 agonist ivuxolimab. The receptors come from an adult with an advanced solid tumor such as melanoma, head and neck, liver or kidney cancer. The CDR3 runs from the conserved cysteine through the conserved F or W. The order of the fields is V gene, D gene, J gene, clone size, CDR3 DNA, CDR3 protein. A D gene is named only where the DNA matches it firmly. Clone size is stated in some rows and not others, as once, few, many or a class when expanded.

v_gene: TRBV4-3
d_gene: .
j_gene: TRBJ1-2
abundance: .
CDR3nt: TGCGCCAGCAGCCAAGATCTCCATTTGGGCTACACCTTC
CDR3aa: CASSQDLHLGYTF

v_gene: TRBV5-1
d_gene: .
j_gene: TRBJ1-1
abundance: .
CDR3nt: TGCGCCAGCAGCTTGGACAGTTTGAACACTGAAGCTTTCTTT
CDR3aa: CASSLDSLNTEAFF

v_gene: TRBV18
d_gene: .
j_gene: TRBJ1-6
abundance: .
CDR3nt: TGTGCCAGCTCACCCATGGAGATGAGTTCACCCCTCCACTTT
CDR3aa: CASSPMEMSSPLHF

v_gene: TRBV18
d_gene: .
j_gene: TRBJ1-2
abundance: .
CDR3nt: TGTGCCAGCTCACAGTCAGGGGCTGGCTACACCTTC
CDR3aa: CASSQSGAGYTF

v_gene: TRBV10-3
d_gene: .
j_gene: TRBJ2-1
abundance: .
CDR3nt: TGTGCCATCAGTGTAGAGGGCGGCGGGGAGTACAATGAGCAGTTCTTC
CDR3aa: CAISVEGGGEYNEQFF

v_gene: TRBV11-2
d_gene: .
j_gene: TRBJ1-6
abundance: once
CDR3nt: TGTGCCAGCAGCTTGCGGGGGCCCCTCCACTTT
CDR3aa: CASSLRGPLHF

v_gene: TRBV2
d_gene: TRBD1
j_gene: TRBJ2-6
abundance: .
CDR3nt: TGTGCCAGCAGTGACAGGGGGCGTGGGGCCAACGTCCTGACTTTC
CDR3aa: CASSDRGRGANVLTF

v_gene: TRBV30
d_gene: .
j_gene: TRBJ1-2
abundance: .
CDR3nt: TGTGCCTGGAGTAGCACAGGCTATGGCTACACCTTC
CDR3aa: CAWSSTGYGYTF

v_gene: TRBV11-2
d_gene: .
j_gene: TRBJ1-1
abundance: .
CDR3nt: TGTGCCAGCAGCTTAGGCCTCCTGCGGAACACTGAAGCTTTCTTT
CDR3aa: CASSLGLLRNTEAFF

v_gene: TRBV4-1
d_gene: .
j_gene: TRBJ1-1
abundance: .
CDR3nt: TGCGCCAGCAGCCAAACCACACCCCGCGTGACTGGGATGAACACTGAAGCTTTCTTT
CDR3aa: CASSQTTPRVTGMNTEAFF

v_gene: TRBV7-9
d_gene: .
j_gene: TRBJ2-3
abundance: .
CDR3nt: TGTGCCAGCAGCTTTCCAGCGCGGGATTATAGCACAGATACGCAGTATTTT
CDR3aa: CASSFPARDYSTDTQYF

v_gene: TRBV7-6
d_gene: TRBD1
j_gene: TRBJ2-7
abundance: .
CDR3nt: TGTGCCAGCAGCTTAGAGGGAACGACAGGGAACCCCTACGAGCAGTACTTC
CDR3aa: CASSLEGTTGNPYEQYF